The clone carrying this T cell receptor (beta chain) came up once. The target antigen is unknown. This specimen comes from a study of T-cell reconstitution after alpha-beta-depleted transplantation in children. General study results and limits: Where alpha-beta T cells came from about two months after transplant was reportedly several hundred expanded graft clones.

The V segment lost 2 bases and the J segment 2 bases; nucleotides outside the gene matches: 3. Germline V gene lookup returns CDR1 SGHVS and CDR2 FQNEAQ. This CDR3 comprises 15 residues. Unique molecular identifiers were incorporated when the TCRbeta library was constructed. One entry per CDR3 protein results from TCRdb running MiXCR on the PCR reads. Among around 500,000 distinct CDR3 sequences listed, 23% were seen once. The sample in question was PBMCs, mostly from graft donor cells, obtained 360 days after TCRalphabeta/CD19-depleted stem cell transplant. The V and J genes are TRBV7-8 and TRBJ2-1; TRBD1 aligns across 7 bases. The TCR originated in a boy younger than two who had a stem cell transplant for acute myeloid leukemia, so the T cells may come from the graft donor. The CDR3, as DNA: TGTGCCAGCAGCTTATCTCAGGGGGCCTACAATGAGCAGTTCTTC. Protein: CASSLSQGAYNEQFF.